This T cell receptor (beta chain) was sequenced for a study of cytomegalovirus exposure and HLA in healthy donors. Study-wide context: Of all 400 or so donors who were genotyped, about 80% belonged to the Caucasian-associated ancestry cluster. Findings of the study overall: Most likely, a cluster of highly shared sequence variants arose as a sequencing artifact. While the bulk of TCR sequences proved rare, some public TCRs turned up in many donors.

Germline assignment: CDR1 SGHDT and CDR2 YYEEEE. V lost 4 bases, J lost 14 bases, and 18 bases lay in between. The CDR3 is 12 amino acids. On this clone itself: The antigen is unknown.

Amplification used 60 Vbeta primers and 13 Jbeta primers. In the authors' methods: Some 11 million of the 80 million or so unique TCR beta chains counted in a later analysis were shared. Some clones are missing from TCRdb's copy, which holds only in-frame ones; the method was immunoSEQ multiplex PCR. V, J and clone size are those of that table, while D and trimming were read from the DNA. The repertoire includes fewer than 150,000 clones, approximately 83% of them detected once, and approximately 2.7% sits in the top ten. The rearrangement joins TRBV5-6 to TRBJ2-5; D unresolved. This clonotype originated in a young woman in good health and CMV-seronegative. Sequenced input: PBMCs. DNA for the CDR3: TGTGCCAGCAGCCTCAGCAGGCAGATTTATTACTTC. Translated, it gives CASSLSRQIYYF.